This T cell receptor (beta chain) came from a study of CD8 T cells in ankylosing spondylitis. TCRdb redid the calling of the 5' RACE reads with MiXCR, one entry per CDR3 protein. The data show roughly 240,000 distinct CDR3 sequences, less than 9.5% seen once. This clonotype was seen at least ten times. The sequenced sample consisted of blood, either unsorted or a sorted T cell fraction (not recorded which). This sequence was found in a female donor with ankylosing spondylitis or in good health (not recorded which).

The CDR3: CASSLTLSGRGPYEQYF. Here the CDR3 DNA reads TGCGCCAGCAGCTTAACCCTGAGCGGGAGAGGGCCCTACGAGCAGTACTTC. The V call is TRBV5-1, the J call TRBJ2-7; 8 bases are a match to TRBD2. The germline gives CDR1 SGHRS, CDR2 YFSETQ. This CDR3 region has 17 residues. V lost 2 bases to trimming and J lost 2 bases; unmatched junction nucleotides: 12.